This record covers a single T cell receptor (beta chain). Its antigen is unknown. Genomic DNA was the PCR template. Multiplex PCR with 30 forward and 13 reverse primers amplified the TCR beta CDR3. One entry per CDR3 protein results from TCRdb running MiXCR on the multiplex PCR reads. Here the sample spans fewer than 300,000 distinct CDR3 sequences, more than 45% being singletons. The data are from a study of type 1 and type 2 diabetes patients. Study details: From PBMCs, CD4+ and CD8+ T cells were isolated by magnetic microbeads. General study points: Type 2 diabetes and control V and J usage correlated highly, roughly 0.97. Groups were not age- or gender-matched, which may bias interpretation.

Trimming removed 0 bases at V and 4 bases at J, with 12 bases between. This CDR3 comprises 14 residues. CDR1 and CDR2 (germline): GTSNPN, SVGIG (reference sequence). This clonotype originated in a man between 18 and 35 years old with type 2 diabetes. Sequencing input: peripheral blood mononuclear cells (PBMCs). V and J are TRBV30 and TRBJ1-2; a weak D match, TRBD1 (6 bases). The CDR3 region is CAWSVGGASYGYTF. For the CDR3, the DNA is TGTGCCTGGAGTGTGGGGGGCGCGAGCTATGGCTACACCTTC.